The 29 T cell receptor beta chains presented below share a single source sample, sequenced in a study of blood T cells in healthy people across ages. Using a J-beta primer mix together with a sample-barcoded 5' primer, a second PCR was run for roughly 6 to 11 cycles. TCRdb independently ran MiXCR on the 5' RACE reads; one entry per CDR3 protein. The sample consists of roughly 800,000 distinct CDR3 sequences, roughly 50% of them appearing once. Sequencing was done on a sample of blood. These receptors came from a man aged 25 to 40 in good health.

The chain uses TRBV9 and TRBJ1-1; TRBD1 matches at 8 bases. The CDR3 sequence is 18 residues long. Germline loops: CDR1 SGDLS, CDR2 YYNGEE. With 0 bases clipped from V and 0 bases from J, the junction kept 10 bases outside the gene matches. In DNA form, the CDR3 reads TGTGCCAGCAGCGTAGACAGGGGGGTGGGGGGGTTGAACACTGAAGCTTTCTTT. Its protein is CASSVDRGVGGLNTEAFF.

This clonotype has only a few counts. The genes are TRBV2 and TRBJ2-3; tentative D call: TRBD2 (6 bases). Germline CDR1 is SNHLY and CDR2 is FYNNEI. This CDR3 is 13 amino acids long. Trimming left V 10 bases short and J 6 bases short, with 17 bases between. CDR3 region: CATSGGSADTQYF. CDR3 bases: TGTGCCACGAGCGGAGGGTCGGCGGATACGCAGTATTTT.

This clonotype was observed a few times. The CDR3 DNA sequence: TGTGCCAGCAGTTTCGTTCCTAGCACAGATACGCAGTATTTT. It codes for CASSFVPSTDTQYF. The chain joins TRBV12-3 or TRBV12-4 to TRBJ2-3; D remains unclear. The length of the CDR3 is 14 residues. V was pared by 3 bases and J by 0 bases, with 7 bases between.

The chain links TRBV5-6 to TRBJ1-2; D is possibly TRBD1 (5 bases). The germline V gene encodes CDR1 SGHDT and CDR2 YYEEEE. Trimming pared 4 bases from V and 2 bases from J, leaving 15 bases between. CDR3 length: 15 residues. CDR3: CASSLYARVNYGYTF. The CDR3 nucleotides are TGTGCCAGCAGCCTATATGCCAGGGTGAACTATGGCTACACCTTC.

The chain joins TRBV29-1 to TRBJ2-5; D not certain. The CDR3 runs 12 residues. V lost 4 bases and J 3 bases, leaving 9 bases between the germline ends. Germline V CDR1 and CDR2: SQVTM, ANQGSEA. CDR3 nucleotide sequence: TGCAGCGTTGTAAACAGTAAAGAGACCCAGTACTTC. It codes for CSVVNSKETQYF.

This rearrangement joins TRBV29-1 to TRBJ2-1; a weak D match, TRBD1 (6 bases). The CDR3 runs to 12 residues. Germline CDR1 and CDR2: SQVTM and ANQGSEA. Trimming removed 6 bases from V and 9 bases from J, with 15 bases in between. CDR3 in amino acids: CSVAGEIPEQFF. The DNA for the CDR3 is TGCAGCGTCGCAGGGGAAATCCCTGAGCAGTTCTTC.

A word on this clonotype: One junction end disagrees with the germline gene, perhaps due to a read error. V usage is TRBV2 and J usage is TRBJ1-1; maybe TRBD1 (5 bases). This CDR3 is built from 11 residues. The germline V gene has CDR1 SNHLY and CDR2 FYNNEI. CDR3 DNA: TGTGCCCGCAGGGAATCGGCTGAAGCTTTCTTT. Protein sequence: CARRESAEAFF. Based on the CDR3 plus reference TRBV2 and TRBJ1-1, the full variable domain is EPEVTQTPSHQVTQMGQEVILRCVPISNHLYFYWYRQILGQKVEFLVSFYNNEISEKSEIFDDQFSVERPDGSNFTLKIRSTKLEDSAMYFCARRESAEAFFGQGTRLTVV.

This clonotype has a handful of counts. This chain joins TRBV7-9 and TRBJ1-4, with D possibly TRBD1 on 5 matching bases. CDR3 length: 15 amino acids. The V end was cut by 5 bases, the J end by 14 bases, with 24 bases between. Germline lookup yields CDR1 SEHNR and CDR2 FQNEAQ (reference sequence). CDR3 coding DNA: TGTGCCAGCAGCGGCAACTCGGGGGGGGATCCGATTCTGTTTTTT. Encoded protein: CASSGNSGGDPILFF. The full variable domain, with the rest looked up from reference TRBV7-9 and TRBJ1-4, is DTGVSQNPRHKITKRGQNVTFRCDPISEHNRLYWYRQTLGQGPEFLTYFQNEAQLEKSRLLSDRFSAERPKGSFSTLEIQRTEQGDSAMYLCASSGNSGGDPILFFGSGTQLSVL.

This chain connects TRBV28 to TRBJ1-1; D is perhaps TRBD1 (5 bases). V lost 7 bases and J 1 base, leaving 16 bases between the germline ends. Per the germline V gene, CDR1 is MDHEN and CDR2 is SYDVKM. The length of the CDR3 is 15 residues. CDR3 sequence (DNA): TGTGCCAGCAACGAAAAGGCGGGGCAGAACACTGAAGCTTTCTTT. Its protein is CASNEKAGQNTEAFF.

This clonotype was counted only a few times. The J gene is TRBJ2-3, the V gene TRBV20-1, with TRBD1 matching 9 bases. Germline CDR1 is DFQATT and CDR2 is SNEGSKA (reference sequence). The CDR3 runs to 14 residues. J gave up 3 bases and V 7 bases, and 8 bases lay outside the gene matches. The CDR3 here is CSVTGQGRTDTQYF. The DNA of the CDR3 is TGCAGTGTTACAGGACAGGGGAGGACAGATACGCAGTATTTT.

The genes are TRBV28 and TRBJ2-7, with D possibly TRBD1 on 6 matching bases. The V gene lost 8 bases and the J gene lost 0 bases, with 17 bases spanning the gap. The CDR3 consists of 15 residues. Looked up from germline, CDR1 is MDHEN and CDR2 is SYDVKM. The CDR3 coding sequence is TGTGCCAGCGGGATGACAGTGGACAGCTCCTACGAGCAGTACTTC. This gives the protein CASGMTVDSSYEQYF.

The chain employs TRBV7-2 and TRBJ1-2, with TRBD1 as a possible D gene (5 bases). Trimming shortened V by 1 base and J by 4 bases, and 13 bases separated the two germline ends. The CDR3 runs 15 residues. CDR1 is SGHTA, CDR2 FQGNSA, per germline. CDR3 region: CASSLVRDRGYGYTF. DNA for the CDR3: TGTGCCAGCAGCTTAGTTCGCGATAGGGGCTATGGCTACACCTTC.

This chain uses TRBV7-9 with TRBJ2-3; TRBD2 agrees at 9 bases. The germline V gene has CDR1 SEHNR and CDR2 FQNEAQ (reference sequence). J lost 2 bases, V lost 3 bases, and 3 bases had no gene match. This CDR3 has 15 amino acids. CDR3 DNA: TGTGCCAGCAGCTTGGGACTAGCCCTCACAGATACGCAGTATTTT. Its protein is CASSLGLALTDTQYF.

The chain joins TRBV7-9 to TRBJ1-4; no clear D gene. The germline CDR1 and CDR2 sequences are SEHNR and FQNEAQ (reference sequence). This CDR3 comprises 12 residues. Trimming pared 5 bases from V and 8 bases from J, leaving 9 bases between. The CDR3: CASSERKEKLFF. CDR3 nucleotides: TGTGCCAGCAGCGAAAGGAAGGAAAAACTGTTTTTT. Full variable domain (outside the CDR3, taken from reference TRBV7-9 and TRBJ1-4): DTGVSQNPRHKITKRGQNVTFRCDPISEHNRLYWYRQTLGQGPEFLTYFQNEAQLEKSRLLSDRFSAERPKGSFSTLEIQRTEQGDSAMYLCASSERKEKLFFGSGTQLSVL.

CDR3 residues: CASSSGAKLGQPQHF. CDR3 in DNA: TGTGCCAGCAGCTCCGGCGCCAAGCTGGGCCAGCCCCAGCATTTT. V is TRBV7-2 and J is TRBJ1-5; the D is unclear. Per the germline V gene, CDR1 is SGHTA and CDR2 is FQGNSA. Trimming stripped 4 bases from V and 7 bases from J, with 17 bases between. This CDR3 has 15 amino acids.

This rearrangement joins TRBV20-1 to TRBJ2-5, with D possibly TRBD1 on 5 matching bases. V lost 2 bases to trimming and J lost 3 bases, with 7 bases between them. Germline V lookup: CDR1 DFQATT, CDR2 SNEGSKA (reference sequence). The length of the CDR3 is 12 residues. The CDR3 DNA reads TGCAGTGCTAGACAGGGTAAAGAGACCCAGTACTTC. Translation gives CSARQGKETQYF.

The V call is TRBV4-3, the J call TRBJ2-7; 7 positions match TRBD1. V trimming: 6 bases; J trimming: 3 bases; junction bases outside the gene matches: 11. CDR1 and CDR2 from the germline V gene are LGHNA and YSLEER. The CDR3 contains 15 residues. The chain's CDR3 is CASSQSGTENYEQYF. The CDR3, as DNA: TGCGCCAGCAGTCAATCCGGGACAGAAAACTACGAGCAGTACTTC.

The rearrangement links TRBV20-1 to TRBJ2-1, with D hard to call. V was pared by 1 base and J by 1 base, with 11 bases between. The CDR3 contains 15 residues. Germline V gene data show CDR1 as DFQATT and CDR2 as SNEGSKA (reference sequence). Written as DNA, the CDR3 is TGCAGTGCTAGAGCTTGGGTATCGTCCTACAATGAGCAGTTCTTC. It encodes CSARAWVSSYNEQFF.

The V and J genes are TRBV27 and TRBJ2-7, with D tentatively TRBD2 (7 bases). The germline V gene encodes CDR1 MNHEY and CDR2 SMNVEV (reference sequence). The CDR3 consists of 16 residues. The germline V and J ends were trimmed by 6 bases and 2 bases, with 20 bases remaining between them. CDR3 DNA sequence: TGTGCCAGCAGAAGGGGGAGCGGGAAACTAGCCTACGAGCAGTACTTC. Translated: CASRRGSGKLAYEQYF.

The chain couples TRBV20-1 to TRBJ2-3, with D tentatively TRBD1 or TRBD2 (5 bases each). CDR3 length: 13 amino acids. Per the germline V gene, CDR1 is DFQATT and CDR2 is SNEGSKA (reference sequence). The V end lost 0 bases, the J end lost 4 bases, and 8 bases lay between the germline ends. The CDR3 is CSARDLGADTQYF. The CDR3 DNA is TGCAGTGCTAGAGATCTGGGGGCAGATACGCAGTATTTT.

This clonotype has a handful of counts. The CDR3 DNA reads as TGCAGTGCTAGAGCTCCGGGTCGGGGCAGCTATGGCTACACCTTC. Translated, it gives CSARAPGRGSYGYTF. V and J are TRBV20-1 and TRBJ1-2, with TRBD1 as a possible D gene (5 bases). This CDR3 region has 15 residues. Germline V gene data show CDR1 as DFQATT and CDR2 as SNEGSKA (reference sequence). V shed 1 base and J shed 4 bases, with 16 bases lying between them.

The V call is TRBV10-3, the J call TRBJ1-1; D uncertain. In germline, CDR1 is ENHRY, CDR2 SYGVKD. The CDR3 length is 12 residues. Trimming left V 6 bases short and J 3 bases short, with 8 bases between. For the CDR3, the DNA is TGTGCCATCAGCGAAAAGGACACTGAAGCTTTCTTT. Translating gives CAISEKDTEAFF.

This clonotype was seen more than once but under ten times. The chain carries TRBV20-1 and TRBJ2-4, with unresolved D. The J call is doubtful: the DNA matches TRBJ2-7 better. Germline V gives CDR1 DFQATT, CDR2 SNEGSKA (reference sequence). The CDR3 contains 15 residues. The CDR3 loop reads CSARADAGVFYEQYF. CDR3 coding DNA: TGCAGTGCTAGAGCCGACGCTGGGGTTTTTTACGAGCAGTACTTC.

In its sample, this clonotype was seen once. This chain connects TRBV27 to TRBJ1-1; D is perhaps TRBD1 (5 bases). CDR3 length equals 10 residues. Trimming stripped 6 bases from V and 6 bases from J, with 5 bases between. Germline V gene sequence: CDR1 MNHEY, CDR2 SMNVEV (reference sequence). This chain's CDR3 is CASRGAEAFF. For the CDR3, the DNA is TGTGCCAGCAGGGGGGCTGAAGCTTTCTTT.

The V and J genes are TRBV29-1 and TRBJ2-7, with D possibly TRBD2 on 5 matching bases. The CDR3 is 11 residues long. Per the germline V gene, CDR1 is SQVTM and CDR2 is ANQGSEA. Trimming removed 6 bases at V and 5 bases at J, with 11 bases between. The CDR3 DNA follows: TGCAGCGTGTCCGAGCGGAACGAGCAGTACTTC. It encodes CSVSERNEQYF.

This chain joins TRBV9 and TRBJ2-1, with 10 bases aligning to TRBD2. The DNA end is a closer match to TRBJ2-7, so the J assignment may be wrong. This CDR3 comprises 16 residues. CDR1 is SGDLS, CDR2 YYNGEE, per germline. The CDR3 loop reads CASSAWGLAPTYEQYF. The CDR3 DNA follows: TGTGCCAGCAGCGCCTGGGGACTAGCGCCAACTTACGAGCAGTACTTC.

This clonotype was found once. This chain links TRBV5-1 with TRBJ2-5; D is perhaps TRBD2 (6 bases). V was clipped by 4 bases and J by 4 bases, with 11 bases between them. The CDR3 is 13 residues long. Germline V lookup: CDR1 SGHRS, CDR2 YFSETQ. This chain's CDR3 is CASSPEGIETQYF. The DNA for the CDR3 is TGCGCCAGCAGCCCGGAGGGGATAGAGACCCAGTACTTC.

The CDR3 is CSANHLAEAYEQYF. In DNA, the CDR3 is TGCAGTGCCAACCACCTAGCGGAGGCCTACGAGCAGTACTTC. The chain joins TRBV20-1 to TRBJ2-7; 7 positions match TRBD2. The trim removed 6 bases at V and 2 bases at J, leaving 10 bases unmatched. CDR1 and CDR2 (germline): DFQATT, SNEGSKA (reference sequence). The CDR3 consists of 14 residues.

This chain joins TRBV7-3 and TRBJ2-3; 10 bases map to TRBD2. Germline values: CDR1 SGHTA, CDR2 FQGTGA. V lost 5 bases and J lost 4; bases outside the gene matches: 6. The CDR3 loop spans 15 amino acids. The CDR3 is CASSPTGLAADTQYF. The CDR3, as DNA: TGTGCCAGCAGCCCAACCGGACTAGCGGCAGATACGCAGTATTTT.